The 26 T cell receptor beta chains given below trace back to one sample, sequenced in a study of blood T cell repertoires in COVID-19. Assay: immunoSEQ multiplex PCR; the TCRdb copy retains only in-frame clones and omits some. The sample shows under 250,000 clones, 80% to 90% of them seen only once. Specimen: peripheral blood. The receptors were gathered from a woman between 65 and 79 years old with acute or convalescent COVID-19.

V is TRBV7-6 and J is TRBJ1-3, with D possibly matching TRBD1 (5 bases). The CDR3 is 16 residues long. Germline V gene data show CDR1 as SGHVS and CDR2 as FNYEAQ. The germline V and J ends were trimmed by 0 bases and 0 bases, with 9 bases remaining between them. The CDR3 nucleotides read TGTGCCAGCAGCTTAGCCACAGGATACTCTGGAAACACCATATATTTT. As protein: CASSLATGYSGNTIYF.

CDR3: CASSESAGRGQPQHF. The DNA for the CDR3 is TGCGCCAGCAGTGAGTCGGCGGGGAGAGGGCAGCCCCAGCATTTT. The rearrangement uses TRBV10-2 and TRBJ1-5; D unresolved. The V gene's germline CDR1 is WSHSY and CDR2 SAAADI. Trimming pared 0 bases from V and 7 bases from J, leaving 13 bases between. The CDR3 has 15 amino acids.

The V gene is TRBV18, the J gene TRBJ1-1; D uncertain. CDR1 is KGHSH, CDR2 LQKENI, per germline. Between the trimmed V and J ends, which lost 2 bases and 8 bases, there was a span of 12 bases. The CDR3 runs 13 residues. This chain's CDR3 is CASSPNRFMEAFF. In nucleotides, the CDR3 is TGTGCCAGCTCACCAAACAGATTCATGGAAGCTTTCTTT.

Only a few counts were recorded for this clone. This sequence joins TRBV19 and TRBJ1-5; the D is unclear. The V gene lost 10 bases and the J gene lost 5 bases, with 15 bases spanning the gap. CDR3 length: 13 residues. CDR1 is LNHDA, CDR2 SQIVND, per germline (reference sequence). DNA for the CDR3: TGTGCCACTGCGGTACTCTCCGATCAGCCCCAGCATTTT. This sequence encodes CATAVLSDQPQHF.

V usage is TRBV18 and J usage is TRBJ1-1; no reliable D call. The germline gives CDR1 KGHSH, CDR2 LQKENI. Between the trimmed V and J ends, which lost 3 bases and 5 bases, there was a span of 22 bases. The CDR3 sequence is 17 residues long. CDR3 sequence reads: CASSPTSPGAVGTEAFF. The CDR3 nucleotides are TGTGCCAGCTCACCGACCAGTCCGGGAGCGGTGGGTACTGAAGCTTTCTTT.

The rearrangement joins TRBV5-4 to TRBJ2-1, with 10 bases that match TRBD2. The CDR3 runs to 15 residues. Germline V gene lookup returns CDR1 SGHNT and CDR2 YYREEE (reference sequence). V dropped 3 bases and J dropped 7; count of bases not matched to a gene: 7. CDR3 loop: CASSSGLATRNEQFF. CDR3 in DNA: TGTGCCAGCAGCTCGGGACTAGCGACCCGGAATGAGCAGTTCTTC.

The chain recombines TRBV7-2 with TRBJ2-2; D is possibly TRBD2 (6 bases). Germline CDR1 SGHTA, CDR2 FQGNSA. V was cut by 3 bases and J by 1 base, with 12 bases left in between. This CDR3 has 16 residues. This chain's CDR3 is CASSLEGSLNTGELFF. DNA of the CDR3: TGTGCCAGCAGCTTGGAGGGGTCCTTGAACACCGGGGAGCTGTTTTTT.

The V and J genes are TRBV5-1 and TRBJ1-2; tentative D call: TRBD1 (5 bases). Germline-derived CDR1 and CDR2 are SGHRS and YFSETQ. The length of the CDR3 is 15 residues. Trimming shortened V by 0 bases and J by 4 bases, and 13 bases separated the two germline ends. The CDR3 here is CASSLEPRASYGYTF. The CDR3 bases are TGCGCCAGCAGCTTGGAGCCCAGGGCCAGCTATGGCTACACCTTC.

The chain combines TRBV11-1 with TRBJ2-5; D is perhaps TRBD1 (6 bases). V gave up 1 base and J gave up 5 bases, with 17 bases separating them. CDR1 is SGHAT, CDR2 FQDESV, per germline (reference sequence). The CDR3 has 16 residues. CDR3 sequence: CASSLGGRGGWETQYF. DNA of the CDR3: TGTGCCAGCAGCTTAGGTGGCAGGGGCGGATGGGAGACCCAGTACTTC.

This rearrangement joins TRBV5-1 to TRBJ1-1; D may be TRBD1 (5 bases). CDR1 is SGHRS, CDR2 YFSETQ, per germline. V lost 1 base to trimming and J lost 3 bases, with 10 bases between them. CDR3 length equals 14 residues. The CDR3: CASSLSSRDTEAFF. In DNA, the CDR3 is TGCGCCAGCAGCTTGAGTAGCAGGGACACTGAAGCTTTCTTT.

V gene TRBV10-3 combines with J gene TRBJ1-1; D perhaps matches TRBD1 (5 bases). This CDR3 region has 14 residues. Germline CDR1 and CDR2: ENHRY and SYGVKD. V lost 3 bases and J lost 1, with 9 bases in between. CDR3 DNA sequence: TGTGCCATCAGTGAACGACAGTCGAACACTGAAGCTTTCTTT. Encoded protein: CAISERQSNTEAFF.

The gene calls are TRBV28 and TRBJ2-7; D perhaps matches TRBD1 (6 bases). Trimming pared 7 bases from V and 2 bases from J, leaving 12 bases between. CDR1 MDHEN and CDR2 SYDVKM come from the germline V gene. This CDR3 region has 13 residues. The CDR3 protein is CASNRQDPYEQYF. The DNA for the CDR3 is TGTGCCAGCAACCGACAGGACCCCTACGAGCAGTACTTC.

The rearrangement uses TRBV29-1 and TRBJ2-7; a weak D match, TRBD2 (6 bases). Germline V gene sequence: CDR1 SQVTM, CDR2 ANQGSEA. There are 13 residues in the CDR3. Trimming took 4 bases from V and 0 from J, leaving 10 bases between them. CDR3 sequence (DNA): TGCAGCGTTGGTCGGGGACTCTCCTACGAGCAGTACTTC. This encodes CSVGRGLSYEQYF.

CDR3 residues: CASSLALTSQHTQYF. CDR3 DNA sequence: TGTGCCAGCAGCTTAGCTCTGACTAGTCAACATACGCAGTATTTT. The chain uses TRBV7-2 and TRBJ2-3; weak D call: TRBD2 (6 bases). Trimming removed 0 bases at V and 7 bases at J, with 14 bases between. Germline CDR1 is SGHTA and CDR2 is FQGNSA. The CDR3 totals 15 residues.

The CDR3 coding sequence is TGTGCCAGCAGTGAACAGGGCGGGGGCTACACCTTC. Translated, it gives CASSEQGGGYTF. The chain combines TRBV28 with TRBJ1-2, with D possibly matching TRBD1 (6 bases). The germline V and J ends were trimmed by 5 bases and 8 bases, with 12 bases remaining between them. The germline V gene has CDR1 MDHEN and CDR2 SYDVKM. This CDR3 is 12 amino acids long.

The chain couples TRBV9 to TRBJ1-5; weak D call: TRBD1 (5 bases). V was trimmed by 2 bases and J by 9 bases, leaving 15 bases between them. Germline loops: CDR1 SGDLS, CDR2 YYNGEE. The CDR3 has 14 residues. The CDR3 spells CASSVEGANGPQHF. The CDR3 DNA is TGTGCCAGCAGCGTTGAAGGGGCGAATGGGCCCCAGCATTTT.

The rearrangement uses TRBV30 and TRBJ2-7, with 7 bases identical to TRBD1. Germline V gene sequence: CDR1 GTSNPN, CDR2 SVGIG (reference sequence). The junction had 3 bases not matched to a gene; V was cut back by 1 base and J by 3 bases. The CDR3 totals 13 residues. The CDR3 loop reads CAWSGDSFYEQYF. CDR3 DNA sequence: TGTGCCTGGAGTGGGGACAGCTTCTACGAGCAGTACTTC.

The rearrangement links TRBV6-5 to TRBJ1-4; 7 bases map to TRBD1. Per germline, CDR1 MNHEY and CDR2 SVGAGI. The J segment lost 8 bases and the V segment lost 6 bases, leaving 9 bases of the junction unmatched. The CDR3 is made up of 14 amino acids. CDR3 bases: TGTGCCAGCAGCGAGGCGGCAGGGGGGGAAAAACTGTTTTTT. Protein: CASSEAAGGEKLFF.

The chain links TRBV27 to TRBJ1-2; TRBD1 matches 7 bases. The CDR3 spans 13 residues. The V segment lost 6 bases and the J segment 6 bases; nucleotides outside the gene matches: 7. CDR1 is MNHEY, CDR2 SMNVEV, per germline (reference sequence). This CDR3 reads CASSTRDRNGYTF. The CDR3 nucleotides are TGTGCCAGCAGCACCCGGGACAGAAATGGCTACACCTTC.

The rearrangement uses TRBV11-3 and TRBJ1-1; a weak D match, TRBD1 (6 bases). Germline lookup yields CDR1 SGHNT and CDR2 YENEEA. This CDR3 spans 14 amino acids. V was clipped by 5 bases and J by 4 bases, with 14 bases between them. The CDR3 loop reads CASSHGGAATEAFF. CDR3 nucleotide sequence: TGTGCCAGCAGCCATGGGGGGGCGGCCACTGAAGCTTTCTTT.

The CDR3 nucleotides are TGTGCCAGTAGTAGGACTGGTAACTACAATGAGCAGTTCTTC. The encoded protein is CASSRTGNYNEQFF. V gene TRBV19 combines with J gene TRBJ2-1; tentative D call: TRBD2 (5 bases). V was clipped by 4 bases and J by 3 bases, with 10 bases between them. The CDR3 is 14 residues long. Germline assignment: CDR1 LNHDA and CDR2 SQIVND (reference sequence).

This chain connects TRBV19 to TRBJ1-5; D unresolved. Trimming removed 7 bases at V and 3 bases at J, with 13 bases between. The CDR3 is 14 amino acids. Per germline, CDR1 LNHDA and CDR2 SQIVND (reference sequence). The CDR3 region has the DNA TGTGCCAGTATCTACCCAAGTACCAATCAGCCCCAGCATTTT. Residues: CASIYPSTNQPQHF.

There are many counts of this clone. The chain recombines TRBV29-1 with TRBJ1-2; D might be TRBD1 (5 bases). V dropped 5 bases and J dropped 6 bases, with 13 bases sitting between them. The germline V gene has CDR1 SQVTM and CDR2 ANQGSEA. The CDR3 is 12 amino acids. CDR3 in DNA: TGCAGCGTTACCGGGCCCAGGGATGGCTACACCTTC. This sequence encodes CSVTGPRDGYTF. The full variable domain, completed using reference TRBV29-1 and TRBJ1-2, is SAVISQKPSRDICQRGTSLTIQCQVDSQVTMMFWYRQQPGQSLTLIATANQGSEATYESGFVIDKFPISRPNLTFSTLTVSNMSPEDSSIYLCSVTGPRDGYTFGSGTRLTVV.

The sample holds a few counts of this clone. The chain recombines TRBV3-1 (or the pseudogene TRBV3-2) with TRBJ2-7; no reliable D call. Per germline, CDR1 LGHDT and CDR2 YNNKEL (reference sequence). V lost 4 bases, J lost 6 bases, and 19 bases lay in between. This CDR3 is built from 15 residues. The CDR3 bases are TGTGCCAGCAGCCGTGAAATACGGCTTGGCGGCGAGCAGTACTTC. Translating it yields CASSREIRLGGEQYF.

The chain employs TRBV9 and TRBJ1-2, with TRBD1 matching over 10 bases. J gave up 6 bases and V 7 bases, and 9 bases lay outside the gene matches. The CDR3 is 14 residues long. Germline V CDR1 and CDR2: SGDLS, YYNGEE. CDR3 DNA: TGTGCCAGCGGGGGGACAGGGGCTGATCATGGCTACACCTTC. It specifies CASGGTGADHGYTF.

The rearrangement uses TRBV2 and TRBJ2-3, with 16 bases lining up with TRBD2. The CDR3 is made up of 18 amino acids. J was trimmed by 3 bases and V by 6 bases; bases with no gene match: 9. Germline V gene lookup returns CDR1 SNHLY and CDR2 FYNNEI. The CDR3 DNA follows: TGTGCCAGCAGGACCGGGACTAGCGGGGGGGTGAGGACAGATACGCAGTATTTT. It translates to CASRTGTSGGVRTDTQYF.